The entry below describes one TCR beta chain. Antigen specificity is unknown. The CDR3 sequence is 14 residues long. Germline V gene data show CDR1 as SGHNT and CDR2 as YYREEE (reference sequence). Trimming removed 9 bases at V and 1 base at J, with 13 bases between. Measured with immunoSEQ multiplex PCR; TCRdb has only the in-frame clones, and not every one. The top ten clones hold approximately 0.88% of a sample with about 160,000 clones, 85% to 95% of them seen once. The data stem from a study of T cell responses to AZD1222 COVID-19 vaccine. Study-wide findings and caveats: No repertoire was sampled before or during the peak T cell response, only after it. Vaccine-associated CD4 TCRs spanned spike, dominant at 160-218 and 743-854. Recipients of two AZD1222 doses showed rising Spike-specific TCR breadth and depth. Among the donors, most were white British and more were female, and clonal diversity was possibly underestimated.

The chain uses TRBV5-4 and TRBJ2-2, with a possible D match to TRBD2 (5 bases). The origin of this receptor is an adult in good health. The sample was peripheral blood, taken on day 0 of AZD1222 vaccination. The DNA for the CDR3 is TGTGCCACCCTACGGGCGGGGAACACCGGGGAGCTGTTTTTT. Protein: CATLRAGNTGELFF.